Listed here are 8 T cell receptor beta chains from one sample, sequenced in a study of PD-1 blockade in classical Hodgkin lymphoma. Assay used: immunoSEQ multiplex PCR; TCRdb lists only in-frame clones, some missing. The data show 17,000 or so clones, roughly 90% seen once. Described time point: newly diagnosed, previously untreated cHL patient sample. Sequenced input: peripheral blood mononuclear cells (PBMCs). Receptors were obtained from a human donor with classical Hodgkin lymphoma.

This chain uses TRBV2 with TRBJ1-6; the match to TRBD1 covers 7 bases. This CDR3 region has 13 residues. After removal of 8 bases from V and 7 bases from J, the junction contained 5 bases not matched to a gene. CDR1 and CDR2 (germline): SNHLY, FYNNEI. CDR3 sequence reads: CASQRDRNSPLHF. The CDR3 nucleotides are TGTGCCAGCCAAAGGGACAGAAATTCACCCCTCCACTTT. Filled out from reference TRBV2 and TRBJ1-6, the complete variable domain reads EPEVTQTPSHQVTQMGQEVILRCVPISNHLYFYWYRQILGQKVEFLVSFYNNEISEKSEIFDDQFSVERPDGSNFTLKIRSTKLEDSAMYFCASQRDRNSPLHFGNGTRLTVT.

V is TRBV4-2 and J is TRBJ2-3; 7 bases match TRBD2. Trimming cost V 0 bases and J 0 bases; bases outside gene matches: 3. The CDR3 has 16 residues. Germline assignment: CDR1 LGHNA and CDR2 YNFKEQ. The CDR3 bases are TGTGCCAGCAGCCAAGATCCTAGCGGAAGCACAGATACGCAGTATTTT. It yields the protein CASSQDPSGSTDTQYF.

The V and J genes are TRBV18 and TRBJ1-4, with 9 positions matching TRBD1. Germline lookup yields CDR1 KGHSH and CDR2 LQKENI. There are 15 residues in the CDR3. Trimming at V came to 4 bases and at J to 5 bases, leaving 5 bases not matched to a gene. The CDR3 bases are TGTGCCAGCTCACTGGGGACAGGGTTGAATGAAAAACTGTTTTTT. Protein: CASSLGTGLNEKLFF.

The V and J genes are TRBV25-1 and TRBJ2-1; TRBD2 matches 13 bases. V shed 10 bases, J shed 4 bases, and the junction held 10 bases outside the gene matches. Looked up from germline, CDR1 is MGHDK and CDR2 is SYGVNS. The CDR3 length is 16 residues. CDR3 coding DNA: TGTGCCACCCTGGGGGGGACTAGCGGGACATACAATGAGCAGTTCTTC. Translation gives CATLGGTSGTYNEQFF.

This chain uses TRBV5-4 with TRBJ2-1; D call uncertain. The CDR3 has 13 amino acids. The germline gives CDR1 SGHNT, CDR2 YYREEE (reference sequence). The ends were cut back, 2 bases at V and 6 bases at J, with 9 bases in the middle. The CDR3 DNA follows: TGTGCCAGCAGCTTCGTAGCCCTCAATGAGCAGTTCTTC. Its translation: CASSFVALNEQFF.

This clone was recorded once. This chain uses TRBV15 with TRBJ1-4, with a weak D call TRBD1 (6 bases). V lost 4 bases, J lost 8 bases, and 23 bases lay in between. Germline CDR1 LNHNV, CDR2 YYDKDF (reference sequence). The CDR3 extends over 17 amino acids. The DNA for the CDR3 is TGTGCCACCAGCACGTTCCAGGGGAGAGGGATTAGCGAAAAACTGTTTTTT. Its translation is CATSTFQGRGISEKLFF.

The rearrangement links TRBV7-9 to TRBJ1-1, with a tentative D call TRBD1 (5 bases). Germline V lookup: CDR1 SEHNR, CDR2 FQNEAQ (reference sequence). The CDR3 loop spans 14 amino acids. Trimming took 3 bases from V and 1 from J, leaving 9 bases between them. Here the CDR3 DNA reads TGTGCCAGCAGCTTCCTCGGGGGGAACACTGAAGCTTTCTTT. It yields the protein CASSFLGGNTEAFF.

The V gene is TRBV25-1, the J gene TRBJ2-3; D is possibly TRBD1 (7 bases). CDR1 and CDR2 from the germline V gene are MGHDK and SYGVNS. This CDR3 region has 16 residues. V shed 3 bases and J shed 2 bases, with 15 bases lying between them. This CDR3 is CASSDKEGAPTDTQYF. The CDR3 DNA reads as TGTGCCAGCAGTGACAAGGAGGGGGCGCCCACAGATACGCAGTATTTT. Drawing the rest from reference TRBV25-1 and TRBJ2-3, the complete variable domain is EADIYQTPRYLVIGTGKKITLECSQTMGHDKMYWYQQDPGMELHLIHYSYGVNSTEKGDLSSESTVSRIRTEHFPLTLESARPSHTSQYLCASSDKEGAPTDTQYFGPGTRLTVL.